This T cell receptor beta chain was documented in a study of Graves' ophthalmopathy and Graves' hyperthyroidism. RNA served as the template for amplifying TCR beta CDR3 regions. Second-round multiplex PCR followed a first-round RT-PCR using HTBI primers. TCRdb used MiXCR to reprocess the multiplex PCR reads, holding one entry per CDR3 protein. Here the sample spans about 550,000 distinct CDR3 sequences, less than 45% being singletons. V trimming: 4 bases; J trimming: 13 bases; junction bases outside the gene matches: 7. Per the germline V gene, CDR1 is SGHRS and CDR2 is YFSETQ. This CDR3 is 13 amino acids long.

The clonotype was recovered from an adult man with Graves' hyperthyroidism. This chain uses TRBV5-1 with TRBJ2-5; 13 nucleotides match TRBD2. Sequencing was done on a sample of peripheral blood or thyroid tissue (not recorded which). In nucleotides, the CDR3 is TGCGCCAGCAGCCAAACTAGCGGGGGGGCCCGGTACTTC. As protein: CASSQTSGGARYF. The entire variable domain, with the rest obtained from reference TRBV5-1 and TRBJ2-5, is as follows: KAGVTQTPRYLIKTRGQQVTLSCSPISGHRSVSWYQQTPGQGLQFLFEYFSETQRNKGNFPGRFSGRQFSNSRSEMNVSTLELGDSALYLCASSQTSGGARYFGPGTRLLVL.